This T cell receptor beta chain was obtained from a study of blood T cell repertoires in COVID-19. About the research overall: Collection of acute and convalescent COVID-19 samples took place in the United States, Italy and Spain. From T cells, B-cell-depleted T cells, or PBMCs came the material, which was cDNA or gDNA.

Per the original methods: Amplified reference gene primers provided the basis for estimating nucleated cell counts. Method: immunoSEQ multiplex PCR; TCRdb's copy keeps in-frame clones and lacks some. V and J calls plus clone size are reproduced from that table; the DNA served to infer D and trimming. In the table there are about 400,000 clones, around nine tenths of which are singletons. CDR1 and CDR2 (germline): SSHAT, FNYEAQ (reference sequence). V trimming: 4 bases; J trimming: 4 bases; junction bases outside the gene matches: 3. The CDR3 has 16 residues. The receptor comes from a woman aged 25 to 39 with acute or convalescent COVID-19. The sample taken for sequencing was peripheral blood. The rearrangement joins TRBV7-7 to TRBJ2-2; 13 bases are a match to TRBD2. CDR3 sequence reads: CASSSRLAGGTGELFF. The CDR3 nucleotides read TGTGCCAGCAGCTCGCGACTAGCGGGGGGCACCGGGGAGCTGTTTTTT. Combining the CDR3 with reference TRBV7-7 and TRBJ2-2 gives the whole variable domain GAGVSQSPRYKVTKRGQDVTLRCDPISSHATLYWYQQALGQGPEFLTYFNYEAQPDKSGLPSDRFSAERPEGSISTLTIQRTEQRDSAMYRCASSSRLAGGTGELFFGEGSRLTVL.